The 19 T cell receptor beta chains below were found in one sample sequenced in a study of vaccination effects on CD4 cells after COVID-19. No antigen is known for these receptors. Before sequencing, viral peptide pools were used by the ViraFEST assay to expand antigen-specific CD4+ T cells. With more than nine days of culture completed, CD4+ T cells were isolated. Neither prior SARS-CoV-2 infection nor positive nucleocapsid antibodies were present in the vaccine recipients. The data were produced by immunoSEQ multiplex PCR, yet TCRdb's version contains in-frame clones alone and is incomplete. This table holds about 73,000 clones, approximately 72% found once. Sample: CD4+ T cells from PBMCs cultured with HCoV-NL63 spike peptides, taken before COVID-19 vaccination. The source of these receptors is a human donor who received a COVID-19 vaccine.

This clone was seen more than once but under ten times. The chain combines TRBV3-1 (or the pseudogene TRBV3-2) with TRBJ1-3, with D perhaps TRBD1 (5 bases). V gave up 1 base and J gave up 3 bases, with 16 bases separating them. The CDR3 runs to 17 residues. In germline, CDR1 is LGHDT, CDR2 YNNKEL (reference sequence). The CDR3 here is CASSQAAWGGGGNTIYF. Written as DNA, the CDR3 is TGTGCCAGCAGCCAAGCTGCATGGGGGGGAGGTGGAAACACCATATATTTT.

The chain carries TRBV7-3 and TRBJ1-2; tentatively, D is TRBD1 (6 bases). CDR3 length: 15 amino acids. Germline V CDR1 and CDR2: SGHTA, FQGTGA. The V and J ends lost 4 bases and 2 bases respectively, with 14 bases between them. In nucleotides, the CDR3 is TGTGCCAGCAGCTCAAAAGGGGGAAGCAACTATGGCTACACCTTC. The encoded protein is CASSSKGGSNYGYTF.

CDR3 protein: CASSDRSGRLAKNIQYF. CDR3 nucleotide sequence: TGTGCCAGCAGTGACCGGTCGGGCAGACTAGCCAAAAACATTCAGTACTTC. The gene calls are TRBV25-1 and TRBJ2-4; D call uncertain. Germline V CDR1 and CDR2: MGHDK, SYGVNS. The CDR3 contains 17 residues. V lost 3 bases, J lost 0 bases, and 15 bases lay in between.

This clone was recorded once. This chain uses TRBV5-4 with TRBJ2-7, with D possibly being TRBD1 or TRBD2 (5 bases each). The germline CDR1 and CDR2 sequences are SGHNT and YYREEE (reference sequence). The CDR3 runs to 15 residues. The ends were cut back, 4 bases at V and 6 bases at J, with 20 bases in the middle. The CDR3 is CASSPTGTVESEQYV. The CDR3 DNA follows: TGTGCCAGCAGCCCCACCGGGACGGTGGAAAGCGAGCAGTACGTC.

The chain combines TRBV21-1 with TRBJ1-2; TRBD1 is the table's D call and was not checked against the DNA. TRBV21-1 is a recognized pseudogene. This CDR3 comprises 16 residues. CDR3 DNA sequence: TGTGCCAGCAGCCCCGAATGGGGCGTCTTATCCTATGGCTACACCTTC. Amino acids: CASSPEWGVLSYGYTF.

The chain links TRBV3-1 (or the pseudogene TRBV3-2) to TRBJ1-1, with D possibly being TRBD1 (5 bases). Looked up from germline, CDR1 is LGHDT and CDR2 is YNNKEL (reference sequence). Trimming removed 4 bases from V and 2 bases from J, with 11 bases in between. There are 14 residues in the CDR3. This CDR3 reads CASSLTDANTEAFF. CDR3 DNA: TGTGCCAGCAGCCTGACAGATGCTAACACTGAAGCTTTCTTT.

The table lists this clone with a few counts. The chain uses TRBV7-8 and TRBJ2-2; no clear D. This CDR3 has 14 residues. Trimming pared 2 bases from V and 3 bases from J, leaving 7 bases between. Looked up from germline, CDR1 is SGHVS and CDR2 is FQNEAQ. CDR3 bases: TGTGCCAGCAGCTTACAGGTTTACACCGGGGAGCTGTTTTTT. This codes for CASSLQVYTGELFF.

This clone was counted a few times. The chain joins TRBV19 to TRBJ2-3; D unclear. The CDR3 sequence is 15 residues long. Germline CDR1 reads LNHDA; CDR2 reads SQIVND (reference sequence). Trimming cost V 3 bases and J 4 bases, with 14 bases left between them. The CDR3 DNA is TGTGCCAGTAGTATTTCTTTTCTACGAGCAGATACGCAGTATTTT. It specifies CASSISFLRADTQYF. The variable domain in full, completed from reference TRBV19 and TRBJ2-3, reads DGGITQSPKYLFRKEGQNVTLSCEQNLNHDAMYWYRQDPGQGLRLIYYSQIVNDFQKGDIAEGYSVSREKKESFPLTVTSAQKNPTAFYLCASSISFLRADTQYFGPGTRLTVL.

The CDR3 region has the DNA TGTGCCAGCACACGGACAGGGCCAACTAATGAAAAACTGTTTTTT. Protein sequence: CASTRTGPTNEKLFF. This chain joins TRBV6-6 and TRBJ1-4, with 8 bases identical to TRBD1. Germline V gene data show CDR1 as MNHNY and CDR2 as SVGAGI (reference sequence). This CDR3 region has 15 residues. J lost 0 bases, V lost 7 bases, and 4 bases had no gene match.

This clone was detected once. The rearrangement uses TRBV5-6 and TRBJ1-5; D gene ambiguous. V dropped 0 bases and J dropped 1 base, with 8 bases sitting between them. Per germline, CDR1 SGHDT and CDR2 YYEEEE. The CDR3 covers 15 residues. The CDR3 loop is CASSLEGQSNQPQHF. CDR3 coding DNA: TGTGCCAGCAGCTTGGAAGGTCAGAGCAATCAGCCCCAGCATTTT.

The chain has TRBV10-2 and TRBJ2-2, with D hard to call. The V end was cut by 0 bases, the J end by 2 bases, with 4 bases between. Germline V gene data show CDR1 as WSHSY and CDR2 as SAAADI. This CDR3 has 14 amino acids. CDR3 protein: CASSESANTGELFF. For the CDR3, the DNA is TGCGCCAGCAGTGAGTCGGCTAACACCGGGGAGCTGTTTTTT.

The chain is built from TRBV20-1 and TRBJ1-2; 7 bases line up with TRBD1. This CDR3 contains 11 residues. The germline gives CDR1 DFQATT, CDR2 SNEGSKA (reference sequence). This CDR3 reads CAPNRGSGYTF. CDR3 coding DNA: TGCGCCCCAAACAGGGGCTCTGGCTACACCTTC.

This clone was counted a single time. The rearrangement links TRBV19 to TRBJ1-6; 7 positions agree with TRBD1. The germline V gene encodes CDR1 LNHDA and CDR2 SQIVND (reference sequence). The CDR3 is 19 amino acids. The V gene end was trimmed by 4 bases and the J gene end by 5 bases; junction bases not matched to a gene: 17. CDR3 coding DNA: TGTGCCAGTAGTAGCACCGGGACAGCCCTATATTTGGATAATTCACCCCTCCACTTT. Translation: CASSSTGTALYLDNSPLHF.

The table lists this clone with a count of one. The rearrangement uses TRBV19 and TRBJ1-1; D gene ambiguous. The CDR3 consists of 14 residues. With 6 bases removed from V and 6 bases from J, the gap between germline ends came to 17 bases. Germline CDR1 reads LNHDA; CDR2 reads SQIVND (reference sequence). The DNA for the CDR3 is TGTGCCAGTAGCGGGAGTGTAACAGTCTCTGAAGCTTTCTTT. This translates into CASSGSVTVSEAFF. Using reference TRBV19 and TRBJ1-1 for the parts outside the CDR3, the full variable domain is DGGITQSPKYLFRKEGQNVTLSCEQNLNHDAMYWYRQDPGQGLRLIYYSQIVNDFQKGDIAEGYSVSREKKESFPLTVTSAQKNPTAFYLCASSGSVTVSEAFFGQGTRLTVV.

The J gene is TRBJ1-2, the V gene TRBV4-2; weak D call: TRBD1 (5 bases). Trimming left V 0 bases short and J 8 bases short, with 19 bases between. From germline, CDR1 is LGHNA and CDR2 YNFKEQ. This CDR3 spans 16 amino acids. In nucleotides, the CDR3 is TGTGCCAGCAGCCAAGATAGGGACCCTAACCTAAAGGGCTACACCTTC. Translation gives CASSQDRDPNLKGYTF.

The rearrangement links TRBV9 to TRBJ1-6, with D unresolved. This CDR3 comprises 14 residues. The germline V and J ends were trimmed by 1 base and 5 bases, with 7 bases remaining between them. Germline lookup yields CDR1 SGDLS and CDR2 YYNGEE. The CDR3 nucleotides are TGTGCCAGCAGCGTAAGGACGGATAATTCACCCCTCCACTTT. Translating it yields CASSVRTDNSPLHF.

The sample holds a few counts of this clone. The rearrangement links TRBV6-5 to TRBJ1-1; D possibly corresponds to TRBD1 (5 bases). This CDR3 contains 14 residues. The V end lost 2 bases, the J end lost 7 bases, and 14 bases lay between the germline ends. CDR1 and CDR2 (germline): MNHEY, SVGAGI. The CDR3 coding sequence is TGTGCCAGCAGTTACGGCCAGGGTAGTGGTGAAGCTTTCTTT. Encoded protein: CASSYGQGSGEAFF.

The CDR3 here is CASSPNQGADTQYF. CDR3 in DNA: TGTGCCAGCTCACCAAACCAGGGCGCAGATACGCAGTATTTT. This rearrangement joins TRBV18 to TRBJ2-3, with TRBD1 as a possible D gene (5 bases). Germline V gives CDR1 KGHSH, CDR2 LQKENI. Trimming removed 2 bases at V and 4 bases at J, with 10 bases between. The CDR3 contains 14 residues.

The gene calls are TRBV6-6 and TRBJ1-6, with D unresolved. V was cut by 6 bases and J by 9 bases, with 6 bases left in between. This CDR3 is built from 11 residues. Germline CDR1 reads MNHNY; CDR2 reads SVGAGI (reference sequence). In nucleotides, the CDR3 is TGTGCCAGCAGGATTGCTTCACCCCTCCACTTT. Translated, it gives CASRIASPLHF.